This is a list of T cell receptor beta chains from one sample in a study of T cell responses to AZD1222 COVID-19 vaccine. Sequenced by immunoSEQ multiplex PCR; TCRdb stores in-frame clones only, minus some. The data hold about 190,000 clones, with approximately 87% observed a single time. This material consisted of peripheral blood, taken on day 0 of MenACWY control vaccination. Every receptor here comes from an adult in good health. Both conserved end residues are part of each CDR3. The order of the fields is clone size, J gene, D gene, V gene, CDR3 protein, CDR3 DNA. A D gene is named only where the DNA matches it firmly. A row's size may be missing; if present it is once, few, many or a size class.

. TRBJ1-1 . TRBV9 CASSVMAGSEAFF TGTGCCAGCAGCGTTATGGCAGGTTCTGAAGCTTTCTTT
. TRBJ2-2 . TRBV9 CASSMATGELFF TGTGCCAGCAGCATGGCCACCGGGGAGCTGTTTTTT
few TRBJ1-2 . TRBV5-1 CASSLDRTYGYTF TGCGCCAGCAGTCTTGACAGAACCTATGGCTACACCTTC
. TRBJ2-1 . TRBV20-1 CSARLVNEQFF TGCAGTGCTCGACTAGTCAATGAGCAGTTCTTC
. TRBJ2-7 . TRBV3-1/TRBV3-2 CASSLQADEQYF TGTGCCAGCAGCCTTCAAGCGGACGAGCAGTACTTC
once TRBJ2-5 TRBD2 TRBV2 CASSGLAGGKQETQYF TGTGCCAGCAGTGGACTAGCGGGAGGGAAGCAAGAGACCCAGTACTTC
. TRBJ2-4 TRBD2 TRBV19 CASSLPGLYKNIQYF TGTGCCAGTAGCCTTCCGGGACTATACAAAAACATTCAGTACTTC
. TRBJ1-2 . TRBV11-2 CASSFPGAVSGYTF TGTGCCAGCAGCTTTCCAGGGGCAGTAAGTGGCTACACCTTC
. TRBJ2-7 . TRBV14 CASSQTLGSYEQYF TGTGCCAGCAGCCAGACACTAGGCTCCTACGAGCAGTACTTC
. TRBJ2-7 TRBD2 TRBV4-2 CASSPVAGGGYEQYF TGTGCCAGCAGCCCCGTAGCGGGGGGGGGATACGAGCAGTACTTC
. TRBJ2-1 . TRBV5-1 CASSFGGLYRQGIYEQFF TGCGCCAGCAGCTTCGGGGGGTTGTATAGACAGGGCATCTATGAGCAGTTCTTC
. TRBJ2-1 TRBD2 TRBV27 CASSLGAGGSYNEQFF TGTGCCAGCAGTTTAGGAGCGGGAGGCTCCTACAATGAGCAGTTCTTC
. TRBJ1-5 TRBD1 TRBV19 CASRTGTGIFQPQHF TGTGCCAGTCGGACCGGGACAGGGATATTTCAGCCCCAGCATTTT
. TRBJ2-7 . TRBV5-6 CASSLGRRSYEQYF TGTGCCAGCAGCTTGGGGCGGAGGTCCTACGAGCAGTACTTC
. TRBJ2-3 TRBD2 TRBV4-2 CASSQGEGLRSSDTQYF TGTGCCAGCAGCCAAGGGGAGGGACTGAGATCCTCAGATACGCAGTATTTT
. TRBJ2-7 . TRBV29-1 CSVAVATGRDEQYF TGCAGCGTCGCCGTCGCCACAGGGAGGGACGAGCAGTACTTC
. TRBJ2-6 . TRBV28 CASSGANVLTF TGTGCCAGCTCTGGGGCCAACGTCCTGACTTTC
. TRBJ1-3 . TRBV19 CASLTRGTIYF TGTGCCAGTCTGACCAGAGGCACCATATATTTT
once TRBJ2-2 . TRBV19 CASTQDQGSTGELFF TGTGCCAGTACCCAAGATCAGGGAAGCACCGGGGAGCTGTTTTTT
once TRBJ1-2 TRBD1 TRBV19 CASSPPPGTGGVNYGYTF TGTGCCAGTAGTCCACCACCCGGGACAGGGGGTGTTAACTATGGCTACACCTTC
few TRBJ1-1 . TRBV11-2 CASSFEGWSTEAFF TGTGCCAGCAGCTTTGAGGGGTGGAGTACTGAAGCTTTCTTT
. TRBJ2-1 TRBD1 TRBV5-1 CASSWTGQGVQQFF TGCGCCAGCAGCTGGACGGGACAGGGGGTACAGCAGTTCTTC
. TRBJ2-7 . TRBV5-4 CASSLRGEGYEQYF TGTGCCAGCAGCTTAAGGGGGGAGGGATACGAGCAGTACTTC
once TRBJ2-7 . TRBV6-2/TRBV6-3 CASNPPSVDSYEQYF TGTGCCAGCAACCCCCCCAGCGTAGATTCCTACGAGCAGTACTTC
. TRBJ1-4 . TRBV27 CASRGQGTNEKLFF TGTGCCAGCAGAGGGCAAGGGACTAATGAAAAACTGTTTTTT
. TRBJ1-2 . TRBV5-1 CASRRDGDGYTF TGCGCCAGCAGGCGGGACGGGGATGGCTACACCTTC
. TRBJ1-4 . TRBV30 CAWSLGGGKLFF TGTGCCTGGAGTTTAGGCGGTGGAAAACTGTTTTTT
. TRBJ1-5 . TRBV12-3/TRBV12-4 CASSLQNQPQHF TGTGCCAGCAGTTTGCAGAATCAGCCCCAGCATTTT
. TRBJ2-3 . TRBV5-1 CASSRAPDSGGSTDTQYF TGCGCCAGCAGCCGAGCCCCGGATAGCGGAGGATCCACAGATACGCAGTATTTT
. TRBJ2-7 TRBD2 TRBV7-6 CASSRHSSGGDYEQYF TGTGCCAGCAGCCGACATTCTAGCGGGGGTGACTACGAGCAGTACTTC
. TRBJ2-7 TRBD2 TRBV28 CASRRQRGGLYEQYF TGTGCCAGCAGGCGGCAGCGGGGGGGCCTGTACGAGCAGTACTTC
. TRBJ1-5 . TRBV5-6 CASSLGGNSNQPQHF TGTGCCAGCAGCTTGGGGGGGAATAGCAATCAGCCCCAGCATTTT
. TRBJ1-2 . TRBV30 CAWIAGRWGYTF TGTGCCTGGATTGCGGGTCGATGGGGCTACACCTTC
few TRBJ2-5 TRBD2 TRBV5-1 CASSTGLAGAGETQYF TGCGCCAGCAGCACGGGACTAGCGGGGGCTGGAGAGACCCAGTACTTC
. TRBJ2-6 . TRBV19 CASREQPGANVLTF TGTGCCAGTCGTGAACAGCCTGGGGCCAACGTCCTGACTTTC
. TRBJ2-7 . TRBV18 CASSPDPGTTIPYYEQYF TGTGCCAGCTCACCCGATCCCGGGACAACCATACCTTACTACGAGCAGTACTTC
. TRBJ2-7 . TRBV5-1 CASSLEYEQYF TGCGCCAGCAGCTTGGAGTACGAGCAGTACTTC
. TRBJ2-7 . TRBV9 CASSVEMGNYEQYF TGTGCCAGCAGCGTAGAGATGGGTAACTACGAGCAGTACTTC
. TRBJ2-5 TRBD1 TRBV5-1 CASRQGARKETQYF TGCGCCAGCAGACAGGGGGCGAGGAAGGAGACCCAGTACTTC
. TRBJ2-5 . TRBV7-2 CASSLEGLRFGPRETQYF TGTGCCAGCAGCTTAGAGGGTCTCCGTTTCGGGCCCAGGGAGACCCAGTACTTC